This T cell receptor (beta chain) was documented in a study of CD8 T cells in ankylosing spondylitis. Preparation of TCR beta libraries was done by quantitative 5'-RACE with molecular barcodes. MiXCR, run by TCRdb on the 5' RACE reads, gives a single entry per CDR3 protein. The sample lists some 220,000 distinct CDR3 sequences; 8% to 10% were seen once. In germline, CDR1 is KGHSH, CDR2 LQKENI. The germline V and J ends were trimmed by 2 bases and 6 bases, with 8 bases remaining between them. The CDR3 runs 13 residues. This clonotype was detected many times. Antigen: not known. Overall study results and limits: The study looked at matched synovial fluid samples from ankylosing spondylitis patients. Disease-linked clones were reported to be significantly enriched there. Certain motif variants had earlier appeared in reactive arthritis synovial fluid and blood. There was a TCR beta motif, made of eight highly homologous variants, that appeared characteristic of ankylosing spondylitis blood.

The receptor's source is a female donor with ankylosing spondylitis or in good health (not recorded which). The chain combines TRBV18 with TRBJ2-1; no clear D. The sample consisted of blood, either unsorted or a sorted T cell fraction (not recorded which). The CDR3 nucleotides are TGTGCCAGCTCACCAAAAGAACGCAATGAGCAGTTCTTC. This gives the protein CASSPKERNEQFF.